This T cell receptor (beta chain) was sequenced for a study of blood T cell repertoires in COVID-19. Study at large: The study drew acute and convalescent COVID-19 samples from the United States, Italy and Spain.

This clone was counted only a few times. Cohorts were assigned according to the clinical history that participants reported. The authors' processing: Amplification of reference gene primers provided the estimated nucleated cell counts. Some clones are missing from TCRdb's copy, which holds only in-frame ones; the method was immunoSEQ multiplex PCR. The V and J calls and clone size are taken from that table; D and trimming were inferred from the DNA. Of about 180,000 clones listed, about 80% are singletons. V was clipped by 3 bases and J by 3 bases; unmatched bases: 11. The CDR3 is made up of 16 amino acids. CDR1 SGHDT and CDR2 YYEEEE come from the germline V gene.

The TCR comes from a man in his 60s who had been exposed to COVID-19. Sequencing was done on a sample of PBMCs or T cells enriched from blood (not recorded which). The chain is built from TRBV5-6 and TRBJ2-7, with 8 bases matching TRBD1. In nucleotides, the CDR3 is TGTGCCAGCAGCTCAACAATGGACAGGGTCGACTACGAGCAGTACTTC. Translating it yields CASSSTMDRVDYEQYF.